A selection of T cell receptor beta chains follows, all from one sample in a study of T cells in Graves' hyperthyroidism and ophthalmopathy. TCRdb re-derived calls from the multiplex PCR reads in MiXCR, one entry per CDR3 protein. The sample consists of around 480,000 distinct CDR3 sequences, about 15% of them appearing once. The sequencing sample was made of blood. The receptors originated from a woman younger than 35 with Graves' hyperthyroidism. Both conserved end residues are part of each CDR3. The D gene is left open where the match is weak. Only some rows state a clone size, as once, few, many or a class for expanded clones.

CDR3aa	CDR3nt	abundance	d_gene	j_gene	v_gene
CASAEQGASPSEAFF	TGTGCCAGTGCAGAACAGGGGGCTTCCCCATCTGAAGCTTTCTTT	few	TRBD1	TRBJ1-1	TRBV7-3
CSATRSGNEKLFF	TGCAGTGCTACTCGCAGCGGGAATGAAAAACTGTTTTTT	once	.	TRBJ1-4	TRBV20-1
CSASLWMNTEAFF	TGCAGTGCTAGCCTCTGGATGAACACTGAAGCTTTCTTT	many	.	TRBJ1-1	TRBV20-1
CASSPVGGALELFF	TGTGCCAGCAGCCCCGTCGGGGGAGCTTTGGAGCTGTTTTTT	many	.	TRBJ2-2	TRBV7-9
CASNGGQETQYF	TGTGCCAGCAATGGCGGCCAAGAGACCCAGTACTTC	many	.	TRBJ2-5	TRBV6-1
CSVEDRRREETQYF	TGCAGCGTTGAAGACCGGAGACGGGAAGAGACCCAGTACTTC	many	.	TRBJ2-5	TRBV29-1
CAIMGLPYNEQFF	TGTGCCATCATGGGGTTGCCCTACAATGAGCAGTTCTTC	many	.	TRBJ2-1	TRBV10-3
CSVPGLGTQYF	TGCAGTGTTCCTGGGCTGGGTACGCAGTATTTT	.	.	TRBJ2-3	TRBV20-1
CASSVEVTDFTEAFF	TGTGCCAGCAGCGTAGAGGTAACGGACTTCACTGAAGCTTTCTTT	.	.	TRBJ1-1	TRBV9
CASSLELAGVSDTQYF	TGTGCCAGCAGCTTGGAACTAGCGGGAGTGTCAGATACGCAGTATTTT	.	TRBD2	TRBJ2-3	TRBV5-6
CASNPGGGGTEAFF	TGTGCCAGCAACCCGGGGGGGGGAGGGACTGAAGCTTTCTTT	many	.	TRBJ1-1	TRBV12-3/TRBV12-4
CSARPGPETQYF	TGCAGTGCTCGTCCGGGACCAGAGACCCAGTACTTC	many	.	TRBJ2-5	TRBV20-1
CASSPAGRVEAFF	TGTGCCAGCAGCCCCGCCGGACGGGTTGAAGCTTTCTTT	.	.	TRBJ1-1	TRBV7-3
CASSQLPSGSGGEQFF	TGTGCCAGCAGCCAACTTCCTAGCGGGAGTGGTGGGGAGCAGTTCTTC	many	TRBD2	TRBJ2-1	TRBV3-1
CSADGLAGVNEQFF	TGCAGTGCAGATGGACTAGCGGGGGTCAATGAGCAGTTCTTC	few	TRBD2	TRBJ2-1	TRBV20-1
CASSKGGNYGYTF	TGTGCCAGCAGCAAGGGAGGGAACTATGGCTACACCTTC	many	.	TRBJ1-2	TRBV5-5
CASSAMMGRGDGYTF	TGTGCCAGCAGTGCGATGATGGGGAGGGGAGATGGCTACACCTTC	once	.	TRBJ1-2	TRBV6-2/TRBV6-3
CASSIRPGLAFYNEQFF	TGTGCCAGCAGCATCAGACCGGGACTAGCGTTTTACAATGAGCAGTTCTTC	many	TRBD2	TRBJ2-1	TRBV7-2
CASSPTHPGELFF	TGTGCCAGCAGTCCGACCCACCCCGGGGAGCTGTTTTTT	many	.	TRBJ2-2	TRBV27
CATSSQDRPHQPQHF	TGTGCCACCAGCAGCCAGGACAGGCCACATCAGCCCCAGCATTTT	.	TRBD1	TRBJ1-5	TRBV15
CASSVRSGGSTDTQYF	TGTGCCAGCAGCGTAAGGTCTGGAGGAAGCACAGATACGCAGTATTTT	few	.	TRBJ2-3	TRBV9
CASSSYRGHEKLFF	TGTGCCAGCAGTTCGTACAGGGGGCACGAAAAACTGTTTTTT	many	TRBD1	TRBJ1-4	TRBV12-3/TRBV12-4
CASYHAGVNSPLHF	TGTGCCAGCTACCACGCAGGGGTAAATTCACCCCTCCACTTT	.	.	TRBJ1-6	TRBV2
CATSGTSGSRPMNTGELFF	TGTGCCACCAGCGGGACTAGCGGGAGTCGTCCCATGAACACCGGGGAGCTGTTTTTT	many	TRBD2	TRBJ2-2	TRBV24-1
CSARRQGIGEQFF	TGCAGTGCTAGGAGACAGGGGATTGGGGAGCAGTTCTTC	once	TRBD1	TRBJ2-1	TRBV20-1
CASSLLARGNQETQYF	TGTGCCAGCAGTTTATTGGCCAGGGGGAACCAAGAGACCCAGTACTTC	few	TRBD1	TRBJ2-5	TRBV27
CASSLDQGPEQFF	TGTGCCAGCAGCTTAGATCAAGGCCCGGAGCAGTTCTTC	many	.	TRBJ2-1	TRBV11-2
CASSQGTGHYEQYF	TGTGCCAGCAGCCAAGGGACAGGGCACTACGAGCAGTACTTC	.	TRBD1	TRBJ2-7	TRBV3-1
CASSEEVGRDEQFF	TGCGCCAGCAGTGAGGAGGTGGGGAGGGATGAGCAGTTCTTC	.	TRBD2	TRBJ2-1	TRBV10-2
CASSEWETVEAFF	TGTGCCAGCAGTGAATGGGAGACAGTTGAAGCTTTCTTT	few	.	TRBJ1-1	TRBV25-1
CASSLVLTQTDTQYF	TGTGCCAGCAGTTTAGTCCTCACTCAGACAGATACGCAGTATTTT	many	.	TRBJ2-3	TRBV12-3/TRBV12-4
CASSRGTSVSYEQYF	TGTGCCAGCAGCCGTGGGACTAGCGTCTCCTACGAGCAGTACTTC	.	TRBD2	TRBJ2-7	TRBV11-3